This T cell receptor beta chain was obtained from a study of cytomegalovirus exposure and HLA in healthy donors. About this clone itself: What it recognizes is unknown.

13 Jbeta primers and 60 Vbeta primers were used for the PCR. Profiled with immunoSEQ multiplex PCR; TCRdb holds only in-frame clones, not every one. The sample holds 110,000 to 150,000 clones, around four fifths seen once. General observations from the study: A later analysis found TCR association rates differed by HLA locus, highest for DRB1 and lowest for HLA-C. In vitro testing confirmed a few CMV-associated chains as specific for CMV antigens.

The CDR3 loop spans 14 amino acids. In germline, CDR1 is SQVTM, CDR2 ANQGSEA. With 7 bases clipped from V and 4 bases from J, the junction kept 4 bases outside the gene matches. This TCR derives from a boy aged 2-15 years in good health and CMV-seronegative. Material: PBMCs. V is TRBV29-1 and J is TRBJ2-2; 12 positions match TRBD1. The CDR3 reads CSARDRGPTGELFF. The DNA for the CDR3 is TGCAGCGCCCGGGACAGGGGGCCCACCGGGGAGCTGTTTTTT.